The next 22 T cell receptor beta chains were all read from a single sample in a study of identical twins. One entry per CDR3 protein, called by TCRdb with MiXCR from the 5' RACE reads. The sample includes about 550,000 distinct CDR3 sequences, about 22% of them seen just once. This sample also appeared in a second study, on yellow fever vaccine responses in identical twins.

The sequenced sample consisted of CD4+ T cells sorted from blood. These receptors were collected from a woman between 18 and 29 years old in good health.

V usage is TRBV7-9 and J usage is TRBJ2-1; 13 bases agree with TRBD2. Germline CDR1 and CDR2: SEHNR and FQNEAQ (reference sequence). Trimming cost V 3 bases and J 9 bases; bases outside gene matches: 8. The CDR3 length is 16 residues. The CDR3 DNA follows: TGTGCCAGCAGCTTCAGACTAGCGGGAGGTGATGTTGAGCAGTTCTTC. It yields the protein CASSFRLAGGDVEQFF.

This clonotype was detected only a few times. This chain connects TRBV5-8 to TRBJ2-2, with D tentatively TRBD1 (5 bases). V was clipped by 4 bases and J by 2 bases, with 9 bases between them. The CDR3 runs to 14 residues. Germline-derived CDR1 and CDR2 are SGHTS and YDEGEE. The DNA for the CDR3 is TGTGCCAGCAGCACGGACACAAACACCGGGGAGCTGTTTTTT. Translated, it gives CASSTDTNTGELFF.

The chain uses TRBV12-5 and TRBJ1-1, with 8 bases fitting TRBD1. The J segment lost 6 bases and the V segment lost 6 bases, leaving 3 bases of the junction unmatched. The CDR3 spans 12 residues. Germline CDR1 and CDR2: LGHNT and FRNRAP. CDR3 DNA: TGTGCTAGTGGCTTACAGGGGGCTGAAGCTTTCTTT. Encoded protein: CASGLQGAEAFF.

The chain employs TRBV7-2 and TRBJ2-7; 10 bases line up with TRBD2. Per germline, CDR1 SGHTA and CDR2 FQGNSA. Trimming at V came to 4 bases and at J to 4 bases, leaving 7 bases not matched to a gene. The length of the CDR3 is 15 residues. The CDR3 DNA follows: TGTGCCAGCAGCTCCATAGCGGGAGGACGGTACGAGCAGTACTTC. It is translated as CASSSIAGGRYEQYF.

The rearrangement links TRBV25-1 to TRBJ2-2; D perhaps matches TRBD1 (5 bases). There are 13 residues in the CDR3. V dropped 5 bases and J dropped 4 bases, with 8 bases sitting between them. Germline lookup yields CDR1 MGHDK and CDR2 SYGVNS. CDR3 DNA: TGTGCCAGCAGTCGCAGGGTCACCGGGGAGCTGTTTTTT. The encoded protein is CASSRRVTGELFF. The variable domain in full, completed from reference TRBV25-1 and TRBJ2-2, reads EADIYQTPRYLVIGTGKKITLECSQTMGHDKMYWYQQDPGMELHLIHYSYGVNSTEKGDLSSESTVSRIRTEHFPLTLESARPSHTSQYLCASSRRVTGELFFGEGSRLTVL.

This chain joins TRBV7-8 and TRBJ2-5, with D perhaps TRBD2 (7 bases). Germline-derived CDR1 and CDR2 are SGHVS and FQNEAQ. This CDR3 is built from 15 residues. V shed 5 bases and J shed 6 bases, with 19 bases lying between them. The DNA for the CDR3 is TGTGCCAGCAGCCACGGAGGGGGGGCTGAAAAGACCCAGTACTTC. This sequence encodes CASSHGGGAEKTQYF.

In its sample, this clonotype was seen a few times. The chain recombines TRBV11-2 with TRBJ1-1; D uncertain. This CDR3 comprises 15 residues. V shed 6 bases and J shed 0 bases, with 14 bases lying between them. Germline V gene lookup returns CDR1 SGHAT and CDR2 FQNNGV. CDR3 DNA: TGTGCCAGCAGGTGGACCGCTGGAATGAACACTGAAGCTTTCTTT. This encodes CASRWTAGMNTEAFF. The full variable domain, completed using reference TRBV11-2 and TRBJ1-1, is EAGVAQSPRYKIIEKRQSVAFWCNPISGHATLYWYQQILGQGPKLLIQFQNNGVVDDSQLPKDRFSAERLKGVDSTLKIQPAKLEDSAVYLCASRWTAGMNTEAFFGQGTRLTVV.

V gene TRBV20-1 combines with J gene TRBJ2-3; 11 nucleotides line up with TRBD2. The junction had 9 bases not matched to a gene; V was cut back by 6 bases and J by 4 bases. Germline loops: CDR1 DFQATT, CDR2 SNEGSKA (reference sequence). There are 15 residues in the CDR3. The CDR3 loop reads CSAPSGTSGSDTQYF. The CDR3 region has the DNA TGCAGTGCGCCGTCTGGGACTAGCGGATCAGATACGCAGTATTTT.

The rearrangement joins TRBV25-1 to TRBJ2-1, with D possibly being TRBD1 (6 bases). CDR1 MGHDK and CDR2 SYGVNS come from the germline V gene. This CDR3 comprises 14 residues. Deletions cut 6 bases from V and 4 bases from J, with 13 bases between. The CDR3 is CASRQTGQYNEQFF. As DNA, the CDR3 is TGTGCCAGCAGACAGACAGGACAGTACAATGAGCAGTTCTTC.

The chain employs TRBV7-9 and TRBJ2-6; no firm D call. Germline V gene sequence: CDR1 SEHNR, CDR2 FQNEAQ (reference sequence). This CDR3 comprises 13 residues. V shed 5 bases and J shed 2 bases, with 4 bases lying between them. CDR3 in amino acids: CASSNTGANVLTF. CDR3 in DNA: TGTGCCAGCAGCAACACTGGGGCCAACGTCCTGACTTTC.

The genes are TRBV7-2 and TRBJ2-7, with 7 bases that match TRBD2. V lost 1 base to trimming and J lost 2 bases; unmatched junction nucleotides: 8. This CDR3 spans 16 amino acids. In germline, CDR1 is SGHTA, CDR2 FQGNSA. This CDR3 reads CASSLGSRGDPYEQYF. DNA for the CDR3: TGTGCCAGCAGCTTAGGTAGCCGGGGGGACCCCTACGAGCAGTACTTC.

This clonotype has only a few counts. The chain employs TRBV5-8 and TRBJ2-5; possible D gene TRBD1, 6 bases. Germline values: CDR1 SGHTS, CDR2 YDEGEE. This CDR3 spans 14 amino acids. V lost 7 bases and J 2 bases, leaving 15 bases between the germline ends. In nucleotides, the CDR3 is TGTGCCAGCCGCCACCCGGACAGTCAAGAGACCCAGTACTTC. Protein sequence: CASRHPDSQETQYF.

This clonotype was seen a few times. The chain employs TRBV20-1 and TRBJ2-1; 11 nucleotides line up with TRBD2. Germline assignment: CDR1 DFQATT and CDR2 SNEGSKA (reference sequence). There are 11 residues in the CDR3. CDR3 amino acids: CSRTSGNEQFF. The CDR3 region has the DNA TGCAGCCGGACTAGCGGGAATGAGCAGTTCTTC.

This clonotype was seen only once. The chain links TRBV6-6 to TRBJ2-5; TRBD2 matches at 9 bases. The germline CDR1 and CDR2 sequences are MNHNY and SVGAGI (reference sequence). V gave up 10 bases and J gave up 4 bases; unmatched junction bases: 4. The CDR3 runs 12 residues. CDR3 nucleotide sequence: TGTGCCACGCGAGCGGGGGGAGAGACCCAGTACTTC. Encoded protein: CATRAGGETQYF.

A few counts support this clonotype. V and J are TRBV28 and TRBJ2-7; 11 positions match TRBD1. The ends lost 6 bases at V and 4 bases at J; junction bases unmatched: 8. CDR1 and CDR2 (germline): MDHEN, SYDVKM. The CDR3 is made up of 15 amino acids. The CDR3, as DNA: TGTGCCAGCAGCGCTCCGGGACAGGGGGAATACGAGCAGTACTTC. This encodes CASSAPGQGEYEQYF.

CDR3 coding DNA: TGTGCCAGCTCCGCATGGACATTTTCCTACAATGAGCAGTTCTTC. Translation: CASSAWTFSYNEQFF. This chain joins TRBV28 and TRBJ2-1, with D perhaps matching TRBD1 (5 bases). V dropped 8 bases and J dropped 1 base, with 15 bases sitting between them. Germline V gene sequence: CDR1 MDHEN, CDR2 SYDVKM. The CDR3 is made up of 15 amino acids.

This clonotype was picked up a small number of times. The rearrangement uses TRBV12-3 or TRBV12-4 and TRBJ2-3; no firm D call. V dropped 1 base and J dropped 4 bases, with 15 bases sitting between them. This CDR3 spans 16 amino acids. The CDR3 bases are TGTGCCAGCAGTTTAGAGGTCCGGTCGTTGGCAGATACGCAGTATTTT. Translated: CASSLEVRSLADTQYF.

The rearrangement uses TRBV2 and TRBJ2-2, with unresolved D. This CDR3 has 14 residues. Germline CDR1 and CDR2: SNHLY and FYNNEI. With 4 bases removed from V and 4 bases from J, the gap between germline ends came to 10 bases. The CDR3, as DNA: TGTGCCAGCAGTGTAGCCATACGCACCGGGGAGCTGTTTTTT. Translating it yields CASSVAIRTGELFF. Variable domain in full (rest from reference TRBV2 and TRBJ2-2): EPEVTQTPSHQVTQMGQEVILRCVPISNHLYFYWYRQILGQKVEFLVSFYNNEISEKSEIFDDQFSVERPDGSNFTLKIRSTKLEDSAMYFCASSVAIRTGELFFGEGSRLTVL.

CDR3 amino acids: CASSPIGASTDTQYF. Here the CDR3 DNA reads TGTGCCAGCAGCCCCATCGGGGCAAGCACAGATACGCAGTATTTT. The chain uses TRBV9 and TRBJ2-3; the D gene could be TRBD1 or TRBD2 (5 bases each). V lost 4 bases and J 0 bases, leaving 12 bases between the germline ends. The CDR3 length is 15 residues. Germline assignment: CDR1 SGDLS and CDR2 YYNGEE.

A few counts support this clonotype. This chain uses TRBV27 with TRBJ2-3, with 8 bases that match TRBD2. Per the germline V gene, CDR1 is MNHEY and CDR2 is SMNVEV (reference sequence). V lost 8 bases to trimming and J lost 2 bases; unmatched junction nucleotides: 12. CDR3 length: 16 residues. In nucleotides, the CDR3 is TGTGCCAGCTCCCCACCCCGAGCGGGGGCCACAGATACGCAGTATTTT. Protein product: CASSPPRAGATDTQYF.

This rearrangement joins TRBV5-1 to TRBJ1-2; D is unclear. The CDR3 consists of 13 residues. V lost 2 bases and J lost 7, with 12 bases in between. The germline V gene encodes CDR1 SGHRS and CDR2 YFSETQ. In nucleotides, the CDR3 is TGCGCCAGCAGCTTTGCGGGTTCCGGTGGCTACACCTTC. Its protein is CASSFAGSGGYTF.

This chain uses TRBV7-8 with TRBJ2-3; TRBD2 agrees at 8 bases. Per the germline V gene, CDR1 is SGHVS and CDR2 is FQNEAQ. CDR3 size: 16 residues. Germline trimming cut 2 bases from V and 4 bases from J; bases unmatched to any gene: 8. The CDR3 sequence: CASSLWFSGKADTQYF. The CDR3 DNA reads TGTGCCAGCAGCTTATGGTTTAGCGGGAAAGCAGATACGCAGTATTTT.